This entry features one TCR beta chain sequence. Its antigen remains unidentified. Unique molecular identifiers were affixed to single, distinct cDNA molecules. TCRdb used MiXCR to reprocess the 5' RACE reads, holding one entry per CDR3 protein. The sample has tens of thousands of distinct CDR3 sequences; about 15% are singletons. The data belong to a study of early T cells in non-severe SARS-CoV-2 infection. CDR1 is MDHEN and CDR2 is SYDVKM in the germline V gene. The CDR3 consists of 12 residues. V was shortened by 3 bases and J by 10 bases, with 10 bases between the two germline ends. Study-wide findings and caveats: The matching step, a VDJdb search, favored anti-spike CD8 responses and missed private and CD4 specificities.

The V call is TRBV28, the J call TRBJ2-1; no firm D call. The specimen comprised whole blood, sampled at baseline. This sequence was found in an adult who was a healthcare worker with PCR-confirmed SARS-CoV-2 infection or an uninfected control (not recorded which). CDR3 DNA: TGTGCCAGCAGTTTCCGCCGAGAGGAGCAGTTCTTC. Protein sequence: CASSFRREEQFF. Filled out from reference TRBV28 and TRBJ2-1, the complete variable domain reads DVKVTQSSRYLVKRTGEKVFLECVQDMDHENMFWYRQDPGLGLRLIYFSYDVKMKEKGDIPEGYSVSREKKERFSLILESASTNQTSMYLCASSFRREEQFFGPGTRLTVL.